This T cell receptor beta chain stems from a study of OX40 agonist ivuxolimab in advanced cancers. Study background: Among those treated, three patients had partial responses, one with hepatocellular carcinoma and two with cutaneous melanoma.

Researchers took blood at baseline, on cycle 4 day 1, and on cycle 7 day 1. The table came from immunoSEQ multiplex PCR; TCRdb's copy has only in-frame clones and leaves some out. Of around 76,000 clones listed, 84% were seen once; the top ten hold about 1%. The CDR3 runs 13 residues. CDR1 and CDR2 from the germline V gene are SQVTM and ANQGSEA. V lost 7 bases and J lost 0, with 10 bases in between. A note on this clone: Its antigen is unidentified.

Findings of the study overall: At 0.1 to 3.0 mg/kg, clonal expansion of CD4+ and CD8+ blood T cells had occurred by week 6.

This sequence originates from an adult with an advanced solid tumor such as melanoma, head and neck, liver or kidney cancer. The J gene is TRBJ2-4, the V gene TRBV29-1; either TRBD1 or TRBD2 may supply D (6 bases each). The source material was CD4+ or CD8+ T cells sorted from blood, sampled in a trial of the OX40 agonist ivuxolimab. DNA for the CDR3: TGCAGCGGGAGGGGGTTAGCCAAAAACATTCAGTACTTC. It yields the protein CSGRGLAKNIQYF.